This T cell receptor beta chain was profiled in a study of naive and memory T cell subsets. Four PCR rounds used nested alpha and beta constant region primers plus the SP2 primer. From the UMI-ligation and nested PCR reads, TCRdb called clonotypes with MiXCR, one entry per CDR3 protein. The sample comprises more than 20,000 distinct CDR3 sequences, roughly 5.5% of which are singletons, and roughly 6.2% rests with the top ten. This clonotype was detected ten times or more. The treatment here: skin biopsy from PPD injection site in Mantoux-positive individual. The library had UMIs added by 3' ligation of an oligonucleotide to TCR cDNA. Germline CDR1 and CDR2: DFQATT and SNEGSKA (reference sequence). After removal of 4 bases from V and 2 bases from J, the junction contained 5 bases not matched to a gene. The CDR3 runs 14 residues.

The TCR was taken from an adult in good health. The material was skin, obtained from a tuberculin skin test site. This rearrangement joins TRBV20-1 to TRBJ2-3; 8 nucleotides line up with TRBD2. DNA of the CDR3: TGCAGTGCTACTGCCGGGAGGGCCACAGATACGCAGTATTTT. Residues: CSATAGRATDTQYF.